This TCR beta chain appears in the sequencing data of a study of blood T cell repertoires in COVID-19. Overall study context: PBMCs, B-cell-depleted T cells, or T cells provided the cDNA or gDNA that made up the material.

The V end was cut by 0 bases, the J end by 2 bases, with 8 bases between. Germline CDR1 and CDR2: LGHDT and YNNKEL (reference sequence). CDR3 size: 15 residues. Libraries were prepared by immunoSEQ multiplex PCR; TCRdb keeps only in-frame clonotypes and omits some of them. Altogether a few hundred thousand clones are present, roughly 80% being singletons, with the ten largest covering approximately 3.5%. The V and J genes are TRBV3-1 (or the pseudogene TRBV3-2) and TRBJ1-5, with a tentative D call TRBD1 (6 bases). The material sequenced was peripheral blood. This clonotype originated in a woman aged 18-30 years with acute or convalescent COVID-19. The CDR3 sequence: CASSQDSGGNQPQHF. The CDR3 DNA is TGTGCCAGCAGCCAAGATTCAGGGGGCAATCAGCCCCAGCATTTT.